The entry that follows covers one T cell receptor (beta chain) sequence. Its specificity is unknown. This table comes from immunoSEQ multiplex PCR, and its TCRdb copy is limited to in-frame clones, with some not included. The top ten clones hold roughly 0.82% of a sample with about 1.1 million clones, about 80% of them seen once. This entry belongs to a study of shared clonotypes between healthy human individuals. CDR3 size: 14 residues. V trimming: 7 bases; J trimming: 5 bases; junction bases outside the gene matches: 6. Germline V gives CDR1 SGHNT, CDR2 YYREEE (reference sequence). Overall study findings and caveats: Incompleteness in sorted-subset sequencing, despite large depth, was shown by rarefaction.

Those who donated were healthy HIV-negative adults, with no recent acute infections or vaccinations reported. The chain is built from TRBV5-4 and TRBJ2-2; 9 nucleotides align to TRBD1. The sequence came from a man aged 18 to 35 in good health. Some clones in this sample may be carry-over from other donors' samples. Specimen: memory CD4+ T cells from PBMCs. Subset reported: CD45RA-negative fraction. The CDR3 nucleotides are TGTGCCAGCCGGGGACAGGGCGTAACCGGGGAGCTGTTTTTT. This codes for CASRGQGVTGELFF.